Presented here are 18 T cell receptor beta chains from one specimen sequenced in a study of cytomegalovirus exposure and HLA in healthy donors. It was with 60 Vbeta and 13 Jbeta primers that the PCR ran. Sequenced by immunoSEQ multiplex PCR; TCRdb stores in-frame clones only, minus some. Of roughly 80,000 clones listed, roughly 80% are singletons. The sample taken for sequencing was PBMCs. These receptors were obtained from a woman aged 40-49 years in good health and CMV-seronegative.

The V gene is TRBV15, the J gene TRBJ2-3, with D perhaps TRBD1 (5 bases). This CDR3 has 15 residues. V was pared by 1 base and J by 3 bases, with 11 bases between. Germline-derived CDR1 and CDR2 are LNHNV and YYDKDF (reference sequence). The CDR3, as DNA: TGTGCCACCAGCAGAGGGGGCGCAGGGACAGATACGCAGTATTTT. Protein product: CATSRGGAGTDTQYF.

This chain connects TRBV19 to TRBJ1-5, with D unresolved. This CDR3 has 15 residues. Trimming took 7 bases from V and 5 from J, leaving 18 bases between them. Per germline, CDR1 LNHDA and CDR2 SQIVND (reference sequence). The CDR3 loop is CASNDFRERDQPQHF. As DNA, the CDR3 is TGTGCCAGTAACGATTTTAGGGAGCGGGATCAGCCCCAGCATTTT.

This clone was seen a single time. The rearrangement joins TRBV7-6 to TRBJ2-5; possible D gene TRBD1, 6 bases. The CDR3 covers 13 residues. The germline V gene has CDR1 SGHVS and CDR2 FNYEAQ. V lost 0 bases to trimming and J lost 7 bases, with 9 bases between them. This chain's CDR3 is CASSLAGAGTQYF. In nucleotides, the CDR3 is TGTGCCAGCAGCTTAGCGGGGGCGGGGACCCAGTACTTC.

The gene calls are TRBV11-2 and TRBJ1-2, with D possibly TRBD1 on 5 matching bases. Per germline, CDR1 SGHAT and CDR2 FQNNGV. V was cut by 3 bases and J by 0 bases, with 8 bases left in between. The CDR3 contains 14 residues. The CDR3 reads CASSFTGSNYGYTF. CDR3 nucleotides: TGTGCCAGCAGCTTTACAGGATCTAACTATGGCTACACCTTC.

The CDR3 DNA reads as TGTGCCAGCAGCTTGGCGGGAGGGCGATACGAGCAGTACTTC. Protein sequence: CASSLAGGRYEQYF. The gene calls are TRBV5-4 and TRBJ2-7; TRBD2 aligns across 8 bases. This CDR3 is built from 14 residues. CDR1 SGHNT and CDR2 YYREEE come from the germline V gene (reference sequence). The V and J ends lost 0 bases and 4 bases, in that order; junction bases with no gene match: 3.

This chain uses TRBV6-1 with TRBJ2-7; D is unresolved. Germline V CDR1 and CDR2: MNHNS, SASEGT. Trimming stripped 6 bases from V and 5 bases from J, with 14 bases between. The CDR3 runs 13 residues. This CDR3 is CASRDQRPHEQYF. The DNA of the CDR3 is TGTGCCAGCAGAGACCAGAGGCCCCACGAGCAGTACTTC.

V gene TRBV2 combines with J gene TRBJ1-2, with 9 bases fitting TRBD1. The CDR3 extends over 14 amino acids. Germline CDR1 reads SNHLY; CDR2 reads FYNNEI. Trimming cost V 3 bases and J 8 bases; bases outside gene matches: 7. Here the CDR3 DNA reads TGTGCCAGCAGTGACGTACAGGGGGCGTGGGGCTACACCTTC. This translates into CASSDVQGAWGYTF.

The V call is TRBV7-9, the J call TRBJ2-7, with 9 bases fitting TRBD2. The CDR3 totals 15 residues. The V gene end was trimmed by 1 base and the J gene end by 3 bases; junction bases not matched to a gene: 4. CDR1 SEHNR and CDR2 FQNEAQ come from the germline V gene (reference sequence). The CDR3 loop is CASSLVLAGIYEQYF. The CDR3, as DNA: TGTGCCAGCAGCTTAGTTCTAGCGGGGATCTACGAGCAGTACTTC.

The chain has TRBV14 and TRBJ2-3; no firm D call. V was shortened by 1 base and J by 3 bases, with 14 bases between the two germline ends. The CDR3 spans 16 residues. CDR1 and CDR2 (germline): SGHDN, FVKESK. The CDR3 DNA follows: TGTGCCAGCAGCCAAGTGTCGTACAGAGTTACAGATACGCAGTATTTT. Translating gives CASSQVSYRVTDTQYF.

This clone has a handful of counts. The CDR3 DNA reads as TGCGCCAGCCAAGAGACAGGAAATACGCAGTATTTT. This codes for CASQETGNTQYF. The V gene is TRBV5-1, the J gene TRBJ2-3, with D maybe TRBD1 (6 bases). The CDR3 runs 12 residues. The germline CDR1 and CDR2 sequences are SGHRS and YFSETQ. V was shortened by 7 bases and J by 7 bases, with 13 bases between the two germline ends.

This chain uses TRBV10-1 with TRBJ1-1, with D uncertain. The CDR3 has 12 residues. The germline V gene encodes CDR1 WNHNN and CDR2 SYGVQD (reference sequence). V lost 6 bases to trimming and J lost 2 bases, with 7 bases between them. In DNA form, the CDR3 reads TGCGCCAGCAGCCACCTAAACACTGAAGCTTTCTTT. Protein: CASSHLNTEAFF.

This clone has only a few counts. The V call is TRBV7-2, the J call TRBJ2-1, with D perhaps matching TRBD2 (6 bases). The V gene's germline CDR1 is SGHTA and CDR2 FQGNSA. The CDR3 is made up of 16 amino acids. The V end lost 5 bases, the J end lost 0 bases, and 14 bases lay between the germline ends. The CDR3 protein is CASSHISGGSYNEQFF. The CDR3 nucleotides read TGTGCCAGCAGCCATATATCCGGGGGCTCCTACAATGAGCAGTTCTTC.

The chain is built from TRBV28 and TRBJ1-1; 7 bases fit TRBD1. The CDR3 totals 16 residues. Germline V lookup: CDR1 MDHEN, CDR2 SYDVKM. J gave up 0 bases and V 5 bases, and 9 bases lay outside the gene matches. This CDR3 reads CASSNAATGMNTEAFF. Here the CDR3 DNA reads TGTGCCAGCAGTAATGCCGCGACAGGGATGAACACTGAAGCTTTCTTT. Full variable domain (remainder filled in from reference TRBV28 and TRBJ1-1): DVKVTQSSRYLVKRTGEKVFLECVQDMDHENMFWYRQDPGLGLRLIYFSYDVKMKEKGDIPEGYSVSREKKERFSLILESASTNQTSMYLCASSNAATGMNTEAFFGQGTRLTVV.

This rearrangement joins TRBV19 to TRBJ1-1; 7 nucleotides align to TRBD1. The CDR3 is made up of 13 amino acids. Germline trimming cut 7 bases from V and 5 bases from J; bases unmatched to any gene: 7. The germline V gene encodes CDR1 LNHDA and CDR2 SQIVND (reference sequence). This CDR3 reads CASNHRGETEAFF. DNA of the CDR3: TGTGCCAGTAACCACAGGGGAGAGACTGAAGCTTTCTTT. Looking up the rest from reference TRBV19 and TRBJ1-1 gives the full variable domain: DGGITQSPKYLFRKEGQNVTLSCEQNLNHDAMYWYRQDPGQGLRLIYYSQIVNDFQKGDIAEGYSVSREKKESFPLTVTSAQKNPTAFYLCASNHRGETEAFFGQGTRLTVV.

The chain uses TRBV19 and TRBJ2-7, with TRBD2 matching over 12 bases. Germline assignment: CDR1 LNHDA and CDR2 SQIVND (reference sequence). The CDR3 sequence is 15 residues long. V shed 6 bases and J 3 bases; nucleotides not matched to a gene: 6. The CDR3 DNA sequence: TGTGCCAGTAGCAGTGGACTAGCGGGGTACTACGAGCAGTACTTC. Amino acids: CASSSGLAGYYEQYF.

The chain employs TRBV5-1 and TRBJ2-3; possibly TRBD2 for D (6 bases). In germline, CDR1 is SGHRS, CDR2 YFSETQ. With 4 bases removed from V and 4 bases from J, the gap between germline ends came to 22 bases. The CDR3 is 17 amino acids. The CDR3 DNA is TGCGCCAGCAGCCCGTCCTCCGGGAGTTATCTCTCAGATACGCAGTATTTT. This translates into CASSPSSGSYLSDTQYF.

This clone was observed a few times. V is TRBV5-6 and J is TRBJ2-5, with TRBD2 as a possible D gene (5 bases). V was trimmed by 4 bases and J by 0 bases, leaving 13 bases between them. Germline V gene sequence: CDR1 SGHDT, CDR2 YYEEEE. The CDR3 runs 15 residues. DNA for the CDR3: TGTGCCAGCAGCACTAGGGCAGAGTACCAAGAGACCCAGTACTTC. It specifies CASSTRAEYQETQYF.

The V gene is TRBV6-5, the J gene TRBJ1-2, with D uncertain. With 8 bases removed from V and 8 bases from J, the gap between germline ends came to 21 bases. The CDR3 totals 14 residues. Germline V gene lookup returns CDR1 MNHEY and CDR2 SVGAGI. The CDR3 nucleotides are TGTGCCAGCCGGTCCGGGGAGTACTGGGCGGGCTACACCTTC. Encoded protein: CASRSGEYWAGYTF.